This TCR beta chain was captured by sequencing in a study of cytomegalovirus exposure and HLA in healthy donors (dated by TCRdb to about 2017). Background for the entire study: According to an earlier analysis of around 600 of the donors, about 179 million T cells yielded approximately 120 million unique TCR beta sequences and around 300 Gb of sequence data. The study was designed to test whether signatures of past pathogen exposure could be identified by cataloging public T cell receptors. Approximately 300 gigabases of sequencing data and some 85 million unique TCR sequences were included in an early release covering about 600 HLA-typed donors. To study patterns of TCR occurrence, a later analysis re-analyzed previously published TCR beta repertoires from around 700 donors and added high-resolution HLA genotyping. Rather than using new phenotypic data, the later analysis identified candidate immune exposures from TCR beta sequences and from how often those sequences occurred across donors. In addition to the first cohort of 650 to 750 subjects, a separate validation cohort of around 110 different subjects was used. An earlier analysis of approximately 630 of the donors applied high-throughput TCR beta sequencing to assess whether each TCR beta V gene segment acted as functional or pseudogenic. Typing coverage varied by locus: 629-630 donors for A, B, C, DRB1 and DQB1; approximately 560 for DQA1; over 600 for DPA1; roughly 450 for DPB1. The study profiled the T cell repertoires of hundreds of subjects by immunosequencing and related them to cytomegalovirus serostatus. Of the approximately 400 genotyped donors, approximately 83% fell in the genetic ancestry cluster associated with self-reported Caucasian donors. Because of strong linkage in the cohort, 4 to 6 DR-DQ haplotypes were treated as single units for association and clustering. A later genetic analysis used genome-wide SNP genotypes for about 65% of the 666 donors, treating that subset as a discovery cohort. Every repertoire in the discovery cohort had been generated on one and the same sequencing platform. HLA typing covered class I and class II loci at four-digit resolution. Among some 400 genotyped donors of the cohort, an average of around 250,000 unique TCR beta nucleotide sequences was sequenced per donor, of which about 19% were non-productive. To predict cytomegalovirus infection status, the study brought together high-throughput TCR immunosequencing, statistical association of individual TCRs with disease status, and machine learning. Donor age, sex, ethnicity and CMV serostatus were compiled alongside the repertoire data.

Results and caveats for the whole study, not just this receptor: Cytomegalovirus status was reported to be diagnosed by the classifier with high specificity and sensitivity in both the original and validation cohorts. The sequencing pipeline was judged likely to have produced a cluster of highly shared sequence variants as a technical artifact. A later analysis reported that several top co-occurrence clusters appeared linked to parvovirus B19, influenza, CMV and Epstein-Barr virus. In an earlier analysis of around 500 of the donors, most TCR beta V segments appeared in productive rearrangements about 87% or about 30% of the time, broadly matching IMGT annotations. Specific HLA alleles were associated with 15,000 to 20,000 TCR beta sequences at a false discovery rate of 0.05 in a later analysis. In a later genetic analysis, a missense DCLRE1C variant was associated with V-gene and J-gene trimming of TCR beta chains, and the association was replicated in an independent cohort. When HLA alleles, especially DR and DQ, strongly co-occurred, attributing TCR associations to individual alleles was difficult. According to a later genetic analysis, donors in an Asian-associated ancestry cluster had fewer N-insertions in productive TCRs than the approximately 630-donor mean. Most CMV-associated TCR beta chains appeared to be HLA-restricted in a later analysis, and the HLA associations seemed to be driven largely by CMV exposure. In vitro tests confirmed that a few of the cytomegalovirus-associated TCR beta chains recognize cytomegalovirus antigens. Across donors, most TCR sequences were observed very rarely, whereas some public TCRs were present in many individuals. Sequencing depth was assumed to be roughly uniform across donors in the presence/absence analyses, though that assumption may not hold. The authors suggested that the approach could potentially be generalized to other disease states and immunological phenotypes. A later analysis found that HLA-associated TCR beta chains were more clonally expanded and had lower generation probabilities than equally common non-associated chains. In a later analysis, the rate of TCR association differed among HLA loci, with DRB1 alleles having the most associated TCRs and HLA-C alleles having the fewest. For the cohort, immune exposure information was limited to CMV serostatus. A further reported finding was that TCR beta sequences accurately predicted the HLA-A and HLA-B alleles for most subjects in the first cohort. The earlier analysis of 587 of the donors excluded over 15 rarely observed V segments, including chromosome 9 orphons, because counts were too low. In this cohort, only TCR beta chains were sequenced, and detectable features were limited by the absence of alpha or paired-chain data. HLA typing was unavailable for some donors at each locus, so association tests used only the typed subset. Correlated functional status among segregating V segments might reflect linkage disequilibrium, but an unknown experimental factor could not be ruled out. In the study, 150 to 200 TCR beta chains were listed as associated with cytomegalovirus.

A remark on this clone: Which antigen it targets is not known. No base quality values were provided; no much bigger clone lies one nucleotide off.

Library prep was done by the immunoSEQ multiplex PCR assay. A mixture of 60 forward primers for TCR Vbeta segments and 13 reverse primers for TCR Jbeta segments was used in the multiplex PCR. The CDR3 region of rearranged TCR beta genes was amplified from genomic DNA by a multiplex PCR assay. On the Illumina HiSeq System, the amplified TCR beta libraries were sequenced as 87-base-pair reads. The original methods were these. Across the 640 or so repertoires, a later analysis counted 78 million or so unique TCR beta chains, 9.5 million to 12 million of which were shared by at least two donors. A nearest-neighbor algorithm error-corrected the raw reads and collapsed the reads into unique sequences, merging closely related sequences to remove PCR and sequencing errors. Alignment of CDR3 sequences to IMGT reference sequences was used to assign V, D and J gene segments. For a sequence to be retained, at least a six-nucleotide match to both a V gene segment and a J gene segment was required. Rearrangements were classified as productive when the CDR3 lacked stop codons and remained in frame with V and J, and all other rearrangements were classified as non-productive. CDR3 was defined by IMGT convention, running from the second conserved V-encoded cysteine to the conserved J-encoded phenylalanine. In an earlier analysis of roughly 610 of the donors, sequences lacking an unambiguous match to a single V gene segment were excluded. An earlier analysis of 500 to 600 of the donors classified V segments as functional when productive rearrangements were above 56.7% and as segregating when the standard deviation between donors was above 5%. A statistical classification framework was built to diagnose cytomegalovirus status from the catalog of TCR beta chain sequences. In a later analysis, TCR nucleotide sequences were compared against IMGT/GENE-DB human TR gene sequences so that V and J genes could be assigned. In a later analysis, CDR3 sequences and most-parsimonious VDJ recombination scenarios were assigned using the TCRdist pipeline. In a later analysis, each TCR beta chain was defined by its CDR3 amino acid sequence together with its V-gene family, and reads without a unique V-gene family were excluded. To address suspected cross-contamination and a sequencing artifact, a later analysis removed several hundred highly shared, low-generation-probability nucleotide sequences. In a later analysis, a clonal expansion index was calculated for each public chain from normalized within-repertoire ranks of inferred template counts. In a later analysis, generation probabilities were computed with a VDJ recombination model fitted to out-of-frame rearrangements, and the resulting probabilities were checked against IGoR. In a later analysis, hypergeometric tests were used to score TCR-TCR, TCR-HLA and TCR-CMV co-occurrence, with a repertoire-size bias correction applied to TCR pairs. In a later analysis, false discovery rates were estimated by permuting HLA or CMV assignments 20 times. In a later analysis, co-occurring TCRs were grouped with DBSCAN, and TCRdist sequence similarity was added when clustering was performed within HLA-allele-positive subsets. For co-occurrence clustering, repertoires with fewer than 30,000 or more than 120,000 public chains were excluded, along with roughly 5 repertoires with anomalous nucleotide sharing. TCRdb limited this immuneACCESS table to in-frame rearrangements with V and J called. A share of clones is missing; checked studies link under half to unresolved V genes, and the rest is unexplained. V, J and clone size were drawn from that table, and D and trimming were deduced from the DNA. This sample comprises over 150,000 clones, 80% to 85% of them detected only once. 0.38% of the sample is taken by the ten largest.

The cohort consisted of 600 or so healthy bone marrow donors. At the time of sampling, every cohort member was nominally healthy, though immune exposures that went unrecorded were likely present. The donor tested CMV seronegative and was one of the 352 seronegative cohort members. A peripheral blood sample was provided by each donor, and peripheral blood mononuclear cells were used for TCR beta sequencing. Genomic DNA extraction from the blood cell samples was performed with the Qiagen DNeasy Blood Extraction Kit. Sequencing input: PBMCs. This sequence originates from a boy between 2 and 10 years old in good health and CMV-seronegative.

The bases are TGTGCCAGCAGCTTAGGGACAATGAACACTGAAGCTTTCTTT. Its coded protein is CASSLGTMNTEAFF. Here the chain combines TRBV7-9 and TRBJ1-1, and the D gene may be TRBD1, 5 bases matching. The germline V gene (reference sequence) yields SEHNR for CDR1 and FQNEAQ for CDR2. The CDR3 spans 14 residues, from the cysteine through the phenylalanine. Only the CDR3 portion is preserved as DNA: 42 bases, with reading frame beginning at the first base. The V end loses 1 base and the J end loses 0 bases, and a stretch of 6 bases separates them.